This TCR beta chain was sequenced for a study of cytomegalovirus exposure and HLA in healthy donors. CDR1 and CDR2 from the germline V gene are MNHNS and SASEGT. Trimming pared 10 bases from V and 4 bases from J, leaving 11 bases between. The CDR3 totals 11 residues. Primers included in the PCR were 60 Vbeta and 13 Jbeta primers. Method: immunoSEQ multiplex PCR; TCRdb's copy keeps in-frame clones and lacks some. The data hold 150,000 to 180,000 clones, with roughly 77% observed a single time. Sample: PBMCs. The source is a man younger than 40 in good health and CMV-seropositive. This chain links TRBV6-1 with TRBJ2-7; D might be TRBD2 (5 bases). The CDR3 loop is CANGNGYEQYF. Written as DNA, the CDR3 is TGTGCCAACGGGAATGGGTACGAGCAGTACTTC.